This is a list of T cell receptor beta chains from one sample in a study of T cell changes during pregnancy in multiple sclerosis. Produced via immunoSEQ multiplex PCR; TCRdb's table is partial and in-frame only. This table holds tens of thousands of clones, about 90% found once. The sample was CD4+ T cells from peripheral blood mononuclear cells, taken in the second trimester of pregnancy. The receptor source for this set is a female donor with multiple sclerosis, enrolled in a pregnancy study. CDR3s include the opening cysteine and the closing phenylalanine or tryptophan. The D gene is left open where the match is weak. Clone sizes are given selectively: once, few, many, or a class where the clone is expanded.

D: TRBD1
V: TRBV5-1
size: NA
J: TRBJ1-2
CDR3: CASSLETGKNYGYTF
DNA: TGCGCCAGCAGCTTGGAGACAGGGAAGAACTATGGCTACACCTTC

D: NA
V: TRBV11-2
size: NA
J: TRBJ2-7
CDR3: CASSLNQYEQYF
DNA: TGTGCCAGCAGCCTCAACCAGTACGAGCAGTACTTC

D: NA
V: TRBV19
size: NA
J: TRBJ1-5
CDR3: CASSMGAGDQPQHF
DNA: TGTGCCAGTAGTATGGGGGCAGGGGACCAGCCCCAGCATTTT

D: NA
V: TRBV28
size: NA
J: TRBJ1-4
CDR3: CASSYLSGEKLFF
DNA: TGTGCCAGCAGTTACCTCTCGGGTGAAAAACTGTTTTTT

D: NA
V: TRBV30
size: NA
J: TRBJ2-3
CDR3: CTGTTTGTQYF
DNA: TGTACCGGGACAACCACCGGTACGCAGTATTTT

D: NA
V: TRBV6-5
size: NA
J: TRBJ2-7
CDR3: CASARGYEQYF
DNA: TGTGCCAGCGCCCGGGGCTACGAGCAGTACTTC

D: NA
V: TRBV4-2
size: NA
J: TRBJ2-2
CDR3: CASSQDFRAGELFF
DNA: TGTGCCAGCAGCCAAGATTTCAGGGCCGGGGAGCTGTTTTTT

D: TRBD1
V: TRBV7-9
size: NA
J: TRBJ1-5
CDR3: CASRTRQGVSNQPQHF
DNA: TGTGCCAGCAGAACCCGACAGGGGGTCAGCAATCAGCCCCAGCATTTT

D: TRBD1
V: TRBV6-5
size: NA
J: TRBJ2-7
CDR3: CASRKLTGGYEQYF
DNA: TGTGCCAGCAGAAAATTAACAGGGGGCTACGAGCAGTACTTC

D: NA
V: TRBV10-3
size: once
J: TRBJ2-1
CDR3: CAISPRTATYNEQFF
DNA: TGTGCCATCAGTCCCCGGACAGCTACCTACAATGAGCAGTTCTTC

D: TRBD2
V: TRBV27
size: NA
J: TRBJ2-5
CDR3: CASSLRIGRTSGINETQYF
DNA: TGTGCCAGCAGTTTAAGGATAGGTCGAACTAGCGGAATAAATGAGACCCAGTACTTC

D: TRBD2
V: TRBV5-5
size: NA
J: TRBJ2-7
CDR3: CASSFFGRADYEQYF
DNA: TGTGCCAGCAGCTTTTTTGGGAGGGCGGACTACGAGCAGTACTTC

D: NA
V: TRBV29-1
size: NA
J: TRBJ2-5
CDR3: CSVELAPAQYF
DNA: TGCAGCGTTGAATTAGCCCCGGCCCAGTACTTC

D: TRBD1
V: TRBV10-3
size: NA
J: TRBJ2-5
CDR3: CAISESQGVGETQYF
DNA: TGTGCCATCAGTGAGTCGCAGGGGGTGGGAGAGACCCAGTACTTC

D: NA
V: TRBV18
size: NA
J: TRBJ1-4
CDR3: CASSYLQGLGEKLFF
DNA: TGTGCCAGCTCATACTTACAGGGATTGGGTGAAAAACTGTTTTTT

D: TRBD1
V: TRBV29-1
size: few
J: TRBJ2-1
CDR3: CSVGTGPSSYNEQFF
DNA: TGCAGCGTAGGGACAGGGCCGAGCTCCTACAATGAGCAGTTCTTC

D: TRBD1
V: TRBV7-9
size: NA
J: TRBJ1-3
CDR3: CASSLRQGFSGNTIYF
DNA: TGTGCCAGCAGCTTAAGACAGGGTTTCTCTGGAAACACCATATATTTT

D: NA
V: TRBV18
size: NA
J: TRBJ1-4
CDR3: CASSPRSSGKNEKLFF
DNA: TGTGCCAGCTCACCACGATCTTCAGGGAAGAATGAAAAACTGTTTTTT

D: TRBD1
V: TRBV4-1
size: NA
J: TRBJ2-6
CDR3: CASSRAFGQGAAGANVLTF
DNA: TGCGCCAGCAGCCGCGCTTTCGGGCAGGGGGCTGCTGGGGCCAACGTCCTGACTTTC

D: NA
V: TRBV14
size: NA
J: TRBJ2-7
CDR3: CASSASFPYEQYF
DNA: TGTGCCAGCAGCGCTAGTTTCCCCTACGAGCAGTACTTC

D: TRBD1
V: TRBV2
size: NA
J: TRBJ2-1
CDR3: CASSLQGRLNEQFF
DNA: TGTGCCAGCAGCTTACAGGGGAGACTGAATGAGCAGTTCTTC

D: NA
V: TRBV7-6
size: few
J: TRBJ2-1
CDR3: CASSLAALNEQFF
DNA: TGTGCCAGCAGCTTAGCGGCCCTGAATGAGCAGTTCTTC

D: NA
V: TRBV19
size: NA
J: TRBJ1-2
CDR3: CASRRAGELNYGYTF
DNA: TGTGCCAGTAGACGCGCAGGGGAACTTAACTATGGCTACACCTTC

D: NA
V: TRBV9
size: NA
J: TRBJ2-2
CDR3: CASSVGQGSGRTGELFF
DNA: TGTGCCAGCAGCGTAGGTCAGGGGTCGGGACGTACCGGGGAGCTGTTTTTT

D: TRBD1
V: TRBV19
size: NA
J: TRBJ1-5
CDR3: CASSKQGQYQPQHF
DNA: TGTGCCAGTAGTAAACAGGGGCAGTATCAGCCCCAGCATTTT

D: TRBD1
V: TRBV2
size: NA
J: TRBJ1-4
CDR3: CASRRTGAPNEKLFF
DNA: TGTGCCAGCAGGCGGACAGGGGCACCTAATGAAAAACTGTTTTTT

D: NA
V: TRBV6-5
size: NA
J: TRBJ2-7
CDR3: CASSRQFDSSYEQYF
DNA: TGTGCCAGCAGCCGACAGTTCGACAGCTCCTACGAGCAGTACTTC